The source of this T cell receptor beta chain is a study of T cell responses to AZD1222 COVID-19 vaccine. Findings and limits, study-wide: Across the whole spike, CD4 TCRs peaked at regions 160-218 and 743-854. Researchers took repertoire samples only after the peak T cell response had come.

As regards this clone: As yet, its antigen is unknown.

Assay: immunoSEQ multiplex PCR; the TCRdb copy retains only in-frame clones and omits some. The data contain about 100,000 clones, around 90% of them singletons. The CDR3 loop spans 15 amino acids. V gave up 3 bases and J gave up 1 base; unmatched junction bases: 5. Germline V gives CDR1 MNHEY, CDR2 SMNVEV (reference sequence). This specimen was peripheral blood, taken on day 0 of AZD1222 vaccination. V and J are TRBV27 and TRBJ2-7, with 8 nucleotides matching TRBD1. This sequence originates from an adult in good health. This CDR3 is CASSFGGTGSYEQYF. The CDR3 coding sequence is TGTGCCAGCAGTTTTGGCGGGACAGGTTCCTACGAGCAGTACTTC.